Included here is one T cell receptor (beta chain) sequence, with context. Antigen specificity is unknown. This entry belongs to a study of T cell responses to AZD1222 COVID-19 vaccine. General study findings and limits: Of the AZD1222 recipients, only six were seropositive at baseline. Donor demographics were predominantly white British with a female majority; clonal diversity may be underestimated. Vaccine-associated CD4 TCRs spanned spike, dominant at 160-218 and 743-854. As reported, nearly half of all spike-specific TCRs target variant regions that are unmutated.

Clones were sequenced by immunoSEQ multiplex PCR, and TCRdb holds only the in-frame ones, with some missing. The table lists around 120,000 clones, about 90% of them singletons. Germline V gene lookup returns CDR1 SGHDT and CDR2 YYEEEE. Trimming left V 4 bases short and J 1 base short, with 11 bases between. This CDR3 spans 14 amino acids. This TCR came from an adult in good health. The specimen comprised peripheral blood, sampled on day 0 of AZD1222 vaccination. The genes are TRBV5-6 and TRBJ1-2; possible D gene TRBD1, 6 bases. The CDR3 nucleotides are TGTGCCAGCAGCAGAGGGACACTTAACTATGGCTACACCTTC. Amino acid sequence: CASSRGTLNYGYTF.